The rows below give T cell receptor beta chains drawn from one sample of a study of T cells in Graves' hyperthyroidism and ophthalmopathy. TCRdb itself ran the multiplex PCR reads through MiXCR, one entry per CDR3 protein. The sample carries around 600,000 distinct CDR3 sequences, approximately 15% recorded once. The sample taken for sequencing was blood. These receptors came from a woman aged 50 to 60 with Graves' ophthalmopathy. Each CDR3 is given with its conserved first and last residue. D genes are given only for firm matches. Part of the rows lack a size; the others show once, few, many or a class for expanded clones.

V: TRBV7-2; size: many; J: TRBJ2-5; D: TRBD2; length: 16; DNA: TGTGCCAGCAGCTTGAGGACTAGCGGATATCAAGAGACCCAGTACTTC; CDR3: CASSLRTSGYQETQYF
V: TRBV7-8; size: many; J: TRBJ1-2; D: TRBD1; length: 17; DNA: TGTGCCAGCAGCCGAGACAGGGGAGCGGCAGGTGGCTATGGCTACACCTTC; CDR3: CASSRDRGAAGGYGYTF
V: TRBV30; size: many; J: TRBJ2-2; D: TRBD2; length: 14; DNA: TGTGCCTGGAGACAGGGACTAGTAACCGGGGAGCTGTTTTTT; CDR3: CAWRQGLVTGELFF
V: TRBV6-2/TRBV6-3; size: many; J: TRBJ2-7; D: TRBD2; length: 14; DNA: TGTGCCAGCATTAGACTAGCGGACTCCTACGAGCAGTACTTC; CDR3: CASIRLADSYEQYF
V: TRBV2; size: many; J: TRBJ2-3; D: TRBD1; length: 15; DNA: TGTGCCAGCAGTTTACAGGGGCCGAACACAGATACGCAGTATTTT; CDR3: CASSLQGPNTDTQYF
V: TRBV19; size: few; J: TRBJ2-1; D: NA; length: 12; DNA: TGTGCCAGTAGTATACAGACGAATGAGCAGTTCTTC; CDR3: CASSIQTNEQFF
V: TRBV28; size: many; J: TRBJ2-1; D: TRBD1; length: 15; DNA: TGTGCCAGCAGCTCCCCCGGGACAGGGGTTCTTGAGCAGTTCTTC; CDR3: CASSSPGTGVLEQFF
V: TRBV19; size: few; J: TRBJ2-1; D: NA; length: 14; DNA: TGTGCCAGTATTTCTGAAGGCGGTTTGGGTGAGCAGTTCTTC; CDR3: CASISEGGLGEQFF
V: TRBV7-9; size: NA; J: TRBJ2-3; D: TRBD2; length: 16; DNA: TGTGCCAGCAGCTTAGCCGGGACTAGTTGGAGGGATACGCAGTATTTT; CDR3: CASSLAGTSWRDTQYF
V: TRBV5-1; size: NA; J: TRBJ2-3; D: NA; length: 15; DNA: TGCGCCAGCAGCTTGGAACAGGGAGGTGGAGATACGCAGTATTTT; CDR3: CASSLEQGGGDTQYF
V: TRBV7-2; size: many; J: TRBJ2-3; D: NA; length: 17; DNA: TGTGCCAGCAGCCAAACACCTGCCTCTCCTCACACAGATACGCAGTATTTT; CDR3: CASSQTPASPHTDTQYF
V: TRBV27; size: many; J: TRBJ2-1; D: TRBD1; length: 15; DNA: TGTGCCAGCACCCCGGGGACAGGGATCGTCAGTGAGCAGTTCTTC; CDR3: CASTPGTGIVSEQFF
V: TRBV19; size: few; J: TRBJ2-7; D: TRBD1; length: 14; DNA: TGTGCCAGTAGACCCCAGGGGGTCTCCTACGAGCAGTACTTC; CDR3: CASRPQGVSYEQYF
V: TRBV30; size: few; J: TRBJ2-7; D: NA; length: 12; DNA: TGTGCCTGGAGTGTACTTGATTACGAGCAGTACTTC; CDR3: CAWSVLDYEQYF
V: TRBV4-2; size: NA; J: TRBJ2-3; D: NA; length: 17; DNA: TGTGCCAGCAGCCAAGGAGGGTGGGGCGGGAAGACAGATACGCAGTATTTT; CDR3: CASSQGGWGGKTDTQYF
V: TRBV3-1; size: few; J: TRBJ2-1; D: NA; length: 14; DNA: TGTGCCAGCAGCCAAGATTTGTTACCAAATGAGCAGTTCTTC; CDR3: CASSQDLLPNEQFF
V: TRBV12-3/TRBV12-4; size: many; J: TRBJ2-2; D: TRBD2; length: 19; DNA: TGTGCCAGCAGTTTAGCTTCGGGACTAGCGGGAGTATTGACCGGGGAGCTGTTTTTT; CDR3: CASSLASGLAGVLTGELFF
V: TRBV7-2; size: many; J: TRBJ2-7; D: NA; length: 13; DNA: TGTGCCAGCAGCTTAGACGGGACTTTAGAGCAGTACTTC; CDR3: CASSLDGTLEQYF
V: TRBV12-3/TRBV12-4; size: many; J: TRBJ1-1; D: NA; length: 14; DNA: TGTGCCAGCAGTCGGGTCGCGATTAACACTGAAGCTTTCTTT; CDR3: CASSRVAINTEAFF
V: TRBV5-1; size: few; J: TRBJ2-5; D: NA; length: 19; DNA: TGCGCCAACAGAAGACAGACGGGGGACCGAAGGGAGAAATTGCAGACCCAGTACTTC; CDR3: CANRRQTGDRREKLQTQYF
V: TRBV12-3/TRBV12-4; size: many; J: TRBJ1-3; D: NA; length: 13; DNA: TGTGCCAGCAGTTTTGATACTTCAAACACCATATATTTT; CDR3: CASSFDTSNTIYF
V: TRBV20-1; size: few; J: TRBJ1-5; D: TRBD1; length: 14; DNA: TGCAGTGCACCGAGGACAGGGGGCAGTCAGCCCCAGCATTTT; CDR3: CSAPRTGGSQPQHF
V: TRBV20-1; size: few; J: TRBJ2-2; D: TRBD2; length: 17; DNA: TGCAGTGCTAGAGTTGCGGGAGGGCCCTGGAACACCGGGGAGCTGTTTTTT; CDR3: CSARVAGGPWNTGELFF
V: TRBV11-2; size: many; J: TRBJ2-1; D: TRBD2; length: 14; DNA: TGTGCCAGCAGCTTAGATCCAGCGGGAGTTGAGCAGTTCTTC; CDR3: CASSLDPAGVEQFF
V: TRBV20-1; size: many; J: TRBJ2-7; D: NA; length: 13; DNA: TGCAGTGCCGCTCCCGGGAGCTCCTACGAGCAGTACTTC; CDR3: CSAAPGSSYEQYF
V: TRBV4-3; size: many; J: TRBJ1-1; D: NA; length: 16; DNA: TGCGCCAGCAGCCAATCCCGGGGAGGCGGAGGGTCTGAAGCTTTCTTT; CDR3: CASSQSRGGGGSEAFF
V: TRBV28; size: many; J: TRBJ2-5; D: NA; length: 14; DNA: TGTGCCAGCAGTTTACTAGCGTACCAAGAGACCCAGTACTTC; CDR3: CASSLLAYQETQYF
V: TRBV20-1; size: NA; J: TRBJ2-2; D: TRBD2; length: 16; DNA: TGCAGTGCTAGAGATGAGCTAGCGGGAGGGTACGGGGAGCTGTTTTTT; CDR3: CSARDELAGGYGELFF
V: TRBV9; size: many; J: TRBJ1-6; D: TRBD1; length: 16; DNA: TGTGCCAGCAGCGTAGCGGGGACAGGGGTGAATTCACCCCTCCACTTT; CDR3: CASSVAGTGVNSPLHF
V: TRBV27; size: NA; J: TRBJ2-7; D: TRBD2; length: 15; DNA: TGTGCCAGCAGAGGACTAGCGGACCCCTTATACGAGCAGTACTTC; CDR3: CASRGLADPLYEQYF
V: TRBV7-9; size: NA; J: TRBJ1-2; D: TRBD1; length: 16; DNA: TGTGCCAGCAGCTTAGGAAGGACAGGGGTCGACTATGGCTACACCTTC; CDR3: CASSLGRTGVDYGYTF
V: TRBV19; size: few; J: TRBJ2-1; D: NA; length: 11; DNA: TGTGCCAGTAGTATGACCAACGAGCAGTTCTTC; CDR3: CASSMTNEQFF
V: TRBV14; size: NA; J: TRBJ2-3; D: NA; length: 13; DNA: TGTGCCAGCAGCCGATATAACACAGATACGCAGTATTTT; CDR3: CASSRYNTDTQYF